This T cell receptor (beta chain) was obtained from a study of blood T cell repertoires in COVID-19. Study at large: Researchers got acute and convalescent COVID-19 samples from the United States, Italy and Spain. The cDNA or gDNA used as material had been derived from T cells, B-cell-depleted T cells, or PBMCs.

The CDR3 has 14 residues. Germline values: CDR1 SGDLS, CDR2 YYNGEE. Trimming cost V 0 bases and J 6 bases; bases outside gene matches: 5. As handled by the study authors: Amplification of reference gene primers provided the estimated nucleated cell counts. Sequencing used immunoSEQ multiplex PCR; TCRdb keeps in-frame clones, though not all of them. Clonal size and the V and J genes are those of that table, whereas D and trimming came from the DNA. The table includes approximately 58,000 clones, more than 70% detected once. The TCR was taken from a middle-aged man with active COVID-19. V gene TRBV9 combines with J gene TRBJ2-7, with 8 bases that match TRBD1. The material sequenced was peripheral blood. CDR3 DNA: TGTGCCAGCAGCGTAGATGCAGGGGGCGGCGAGCAGTACTTC. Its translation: CASSVDAGGGEQYF.